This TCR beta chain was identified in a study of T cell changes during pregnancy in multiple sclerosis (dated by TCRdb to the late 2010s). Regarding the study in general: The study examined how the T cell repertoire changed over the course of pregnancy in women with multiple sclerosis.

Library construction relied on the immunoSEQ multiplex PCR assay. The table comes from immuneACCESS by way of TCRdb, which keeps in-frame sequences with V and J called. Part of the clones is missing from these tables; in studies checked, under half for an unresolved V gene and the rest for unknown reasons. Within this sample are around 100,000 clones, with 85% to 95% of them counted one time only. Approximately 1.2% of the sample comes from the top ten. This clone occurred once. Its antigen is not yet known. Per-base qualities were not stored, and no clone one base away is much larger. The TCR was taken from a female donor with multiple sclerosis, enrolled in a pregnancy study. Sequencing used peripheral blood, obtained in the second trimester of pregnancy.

The bases read TGCGCCACCGGGGAGCCGAGCTATGGCTACACCTTC. This sequence encodes CATGEPSYGYTF. The sequence links TRBV5-1 to TRBJ1-2; a confident D gene designation cannot be given. Per the germline V gene, SGHRS is the CDR1 and YFSETQ is the CDR2. Trimming at the junction amounts to 9 bases on V and 4 bases on J, and the germline ends lie 13 bases apart. The CDR3 covers 12 residues, taking in both the cysteine and the phenylalanine. Of the read, only the CDR3 DNA is kept; its 36 bases are in frame from base 1.